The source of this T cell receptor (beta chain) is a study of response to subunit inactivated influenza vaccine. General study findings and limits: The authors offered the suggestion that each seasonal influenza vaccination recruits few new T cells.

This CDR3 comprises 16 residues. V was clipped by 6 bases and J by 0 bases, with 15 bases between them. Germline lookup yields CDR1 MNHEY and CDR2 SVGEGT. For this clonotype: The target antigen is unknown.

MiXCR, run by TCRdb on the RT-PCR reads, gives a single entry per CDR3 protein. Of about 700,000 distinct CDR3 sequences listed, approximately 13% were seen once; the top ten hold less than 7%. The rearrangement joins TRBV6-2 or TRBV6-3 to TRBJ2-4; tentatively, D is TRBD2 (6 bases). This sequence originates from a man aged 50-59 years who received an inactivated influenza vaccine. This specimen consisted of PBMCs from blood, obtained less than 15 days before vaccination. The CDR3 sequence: CASSPVAALAKNIQYF. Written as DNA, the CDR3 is TGTGCCAGCAGCCCCGTAGCGGCTCTAGCCAAAAACATTCAGTACTTC.